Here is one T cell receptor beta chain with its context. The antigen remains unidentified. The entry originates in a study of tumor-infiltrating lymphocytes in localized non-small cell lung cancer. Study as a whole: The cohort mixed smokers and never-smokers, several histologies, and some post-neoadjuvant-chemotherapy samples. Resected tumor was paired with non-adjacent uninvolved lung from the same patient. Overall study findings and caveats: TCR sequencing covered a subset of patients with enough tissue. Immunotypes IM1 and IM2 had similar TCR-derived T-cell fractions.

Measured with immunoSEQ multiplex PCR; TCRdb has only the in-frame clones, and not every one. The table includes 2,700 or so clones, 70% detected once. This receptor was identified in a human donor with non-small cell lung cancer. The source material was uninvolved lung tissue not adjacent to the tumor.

CDR3: CASSQGQGIGSPLHF. The CDR3 DNA is TGTGCCAGCAGCCAAGGACAGGGGATAGGTTCACCCCTCCACTTT. V usage is TRBV14 and J usage is TRBJ1-6, with 8 positions matching TRBD1. V lost 1 base and J lost 9; bases outside the gene matches: 5. There are 15 residues in the CDR3. Per germline, CDR1 SGHDN and CDR2 FVKESK.